Sequencing of this TCR beta chain was carried out in a study of T cell responses to AZD1222 COVID-19 vaccine. Note on this clone: Its antigen is still unknown.

CDR1 and CDR2 from the germline V gene are KGHDR and SFDVKD. The V and J ends lost 0 bases and 0 bases, in that order; junction bases with no gene match: 8. The CDR3 has 18 amino acids. General study points: Receipt of two AZD1222 doses was followed by a rise in Spike-specific TCR breadth and depth. Only after the peak T cell response were repertoires sampled. A mostly white British donor set with more females was recruited, and clonal diversity was possibly underestimated. Regions left unmutated in variants are reportedly the target of nearly half of spike-specific TCRs.

The method was immunoSEQ multiplex PCR; TCRdb's version includes in-frame clones alone and lacks a portion of them. The repertoire holds about 67,000 clones, with less than 90% as singletons. The sequences come from peripheral blood, collected on day 0 of AZD1222 vaccination. The chain combines TRBV24-1 with TRBJ1-1; 8 bases are shared with TRBD1. The source is an adult in good health. The DNA for the CDR3 is TGTGCCACCAGTGATTTGAGGGGACAGGCAGTTATGAACACTGAAGCTTTCTTT. Protein: CATSDLRGQAVMNTEAFF.